The clone carrying this TCR beta chain was found a few times. A single record per CDR3 protein comes from TCRdb applying MiXCR to the RACE reads. The sample consists of about 71,000 distinct CDR3 sequences, around 10% of them appearing once. This sample stems from a study of human T cells and chemical hapten exposure. Study information: Patch tests containing 0.01% DPC, applied to the upper back, were read at 6 days. The patients were mostly female; they had alopecia areata, totalis or universalis.

Time point denoted: patch test 3, about 24 weeks after DPC sensitization. Treatment here: therapeutic diphenylcyclopropenone sensitization with weekly scalp DPC. The sequence derives from a woman aged 45 to 65 with alopecia areata. Some clones in this sample may be carry-over from other donors' samples. Source: whole blood, taken in connection with sensitization to the hapten diphenylcyclopropenone (DPC).

This chain's CDR3 is CASSPASGTEDYEQYF. The CDR3 DNA is TGTGCCAGCAGCCCTGCTTCCGGGACAGAAGATTACGAGCAGTACTTC. The chain carries TRBV4-2 and TRBJ2-7; 7 nucleotides match TRBD1. J lost 4 bases, V lost 4 bases, and 13 bases had no gene match. The germline V gene has CDR1 LGHNA and CDR2 YNFKEQ. The CDR3 has 16 amino acids.